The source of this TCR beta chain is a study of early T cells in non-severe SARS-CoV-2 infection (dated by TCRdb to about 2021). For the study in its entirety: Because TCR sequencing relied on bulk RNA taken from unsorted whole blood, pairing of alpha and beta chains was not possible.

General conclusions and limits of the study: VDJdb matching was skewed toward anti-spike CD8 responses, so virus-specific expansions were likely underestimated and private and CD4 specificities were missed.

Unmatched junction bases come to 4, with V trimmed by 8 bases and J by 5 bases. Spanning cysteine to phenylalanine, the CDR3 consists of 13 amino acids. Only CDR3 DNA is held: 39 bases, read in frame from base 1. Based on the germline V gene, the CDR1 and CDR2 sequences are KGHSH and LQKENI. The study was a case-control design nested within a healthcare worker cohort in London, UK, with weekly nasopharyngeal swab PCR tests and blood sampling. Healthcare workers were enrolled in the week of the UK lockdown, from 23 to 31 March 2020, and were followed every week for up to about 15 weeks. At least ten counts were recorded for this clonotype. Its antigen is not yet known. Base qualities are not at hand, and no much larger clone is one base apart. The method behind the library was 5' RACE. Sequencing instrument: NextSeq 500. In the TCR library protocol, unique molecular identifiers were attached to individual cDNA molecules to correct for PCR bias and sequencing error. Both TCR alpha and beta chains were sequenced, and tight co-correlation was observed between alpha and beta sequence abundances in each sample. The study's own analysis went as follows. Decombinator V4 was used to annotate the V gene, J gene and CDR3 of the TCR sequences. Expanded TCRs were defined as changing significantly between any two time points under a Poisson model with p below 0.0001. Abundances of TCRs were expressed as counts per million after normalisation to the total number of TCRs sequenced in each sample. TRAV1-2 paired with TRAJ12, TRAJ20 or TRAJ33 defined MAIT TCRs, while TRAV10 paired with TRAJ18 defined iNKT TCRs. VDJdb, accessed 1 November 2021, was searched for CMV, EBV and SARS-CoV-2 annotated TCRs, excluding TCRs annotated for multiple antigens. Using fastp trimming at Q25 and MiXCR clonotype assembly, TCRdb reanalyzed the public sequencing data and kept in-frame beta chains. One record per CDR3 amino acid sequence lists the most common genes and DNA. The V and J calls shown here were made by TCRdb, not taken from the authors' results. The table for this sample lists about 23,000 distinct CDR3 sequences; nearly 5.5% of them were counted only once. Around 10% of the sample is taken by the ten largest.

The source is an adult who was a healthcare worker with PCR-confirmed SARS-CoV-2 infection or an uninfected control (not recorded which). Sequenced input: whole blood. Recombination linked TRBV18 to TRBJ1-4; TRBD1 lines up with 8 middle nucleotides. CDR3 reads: CASRQGSNEKLFF. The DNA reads TGTGCCAGCCGACAGGGGTCGAATGAAAAACTGTTTTTT.